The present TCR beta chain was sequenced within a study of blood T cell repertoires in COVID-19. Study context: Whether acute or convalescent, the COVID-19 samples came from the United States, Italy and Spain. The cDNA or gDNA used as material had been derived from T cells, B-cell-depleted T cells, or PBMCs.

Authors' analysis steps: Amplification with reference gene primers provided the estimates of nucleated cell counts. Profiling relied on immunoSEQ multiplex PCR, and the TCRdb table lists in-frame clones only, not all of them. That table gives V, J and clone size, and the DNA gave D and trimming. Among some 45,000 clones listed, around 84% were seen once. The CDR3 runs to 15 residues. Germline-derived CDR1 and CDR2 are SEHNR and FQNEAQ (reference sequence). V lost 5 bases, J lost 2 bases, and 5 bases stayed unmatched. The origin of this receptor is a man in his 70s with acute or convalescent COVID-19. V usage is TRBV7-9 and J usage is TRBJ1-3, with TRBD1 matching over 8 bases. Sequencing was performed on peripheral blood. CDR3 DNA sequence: TGTGCCAGCAGCCAGCCGGGACAGGCTGGAAACACCATATATTTT. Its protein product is CASSQPGQAGNTIYF.